These T cell receptor beta chains were read from a single sample in a study of cytotoxic CD8 clonotypes in ibrutinib-treated CLL. TCRdb keeps only in-frame clones here, not all; method: immunoSEQ multiplex PCR. Among about 200,000 clones, about 72% were seen once, and the ten largest hold about an eighth. Sequenced material: PBMCs, taken after 24 months of ibrutinib treatment. The receptors were gathered from a human donor with chronic lymphocytic leukemia. Both conserved end residues are part of each CDR3. A D gene is named only where the DNA matches it firmly. Some rows have no size entry. The others give once, few or many, or a class for an expanded clone.

cdr3_length	v_call	j_call	d_call	clone_size	cdr3_nt	cdr3_aa
14	TRBV27	TRBJ2-5	TRBD1	NA	TGTGCCAGCAGACACGGACAGGGGGGCGAGACCCAGTACTTC	CASRHGQGGETQYF
16	TRBV4-2	TRBJ2-1	NA	NA	TGTGCCAGCAGCCAAGAACACGGAAACTCCTACAATGAGCAGTTCTTC	CASSQEHGNSYNEQFF
16	TRBV18	TRBJ2-4	NA	few	TGTGCCAGCTCACCTGCAGGGGCCTTAGCCAAAAACATTCAGTACTTC	CASSPAGALAKNIQYF
15	TRBV29-1	TRBJ2-7	TRBD2	NA	TGCAGCGTCCAAAAGGTGAGACTAGCGGGAACCCAGCAGTACTTC	CSVQKVRLAGTQQYF
12	TRBV5-4	TRBJ1-1	NA	NA	TGTGCCAGCAGCGTCCCGGGGGCAAAAGCTTTCTTT	CASSVPGAKAFF
13	TRBV6-4	TRBJ2-3	NA	once	TGTGCCAGCAGTGGTCTCCCGGGAGATACGCAGTATTTT	CASSGLPGDTQYF
12	TRBV7-9	TRBJ2-7	NA	NA	TGTGCCAGCGGCCCAACCTCGAGGAAGCAGTACTTC	CASGPTSRKQYF
12	TRBV6-6	TRBJ2-5	NA	NA	TGTGCCAGCAGTTACCATAGAGAGACCCAGTACTTC	CASSYHRETQYF
13	TRBV29-1	TRBJ2-6	NA	NA	TGCAGCGTAGGAGTCTCTGGGGCCAACGTCCTGACTTTC	CSVGVSGANVLTF
14	TRBV2	TRBJ2-7	NA	once	TGTGCCAGCAGTGAAGGGACTAATCTCTACGAGCAGTACTTC	CASSEGTNLYEQYF
15	TRBV18	TRBJ1-1	TRBD1	few	TGTGCCAGCTCTCGGGGACAGGGGTCGAACACTGAAGCTTTCTTT	CASSRGQGSNTEAFF
15	TRBV4-3	TRBJ2-6	NA	NA	TGCGCCAGCAGCCAACTCCGTGGCGGGGCCAACGTCCTGACTTTC	CASSQLRGGANVLTF
15	TRBV11-1	TRBJ2-1	TRBD1	NA	TGTGCCAGCAGCCTCGGGACAGGGTATTGGCATGAGCAGTTCTTC	CASSLGTGYWHEQFF
13	TRBV4-1	TRBJ1-1	TRBD1	NA	TGCGCCAGCAGCCGAAGACAGGGGTTTGAAGCTTTCTTT	CASSRRQGFEAFF
15	TRBV30	TRBJ2-2	TRBD1	NA	TGTGCCTGGAGTCCAGGGACAGTTAACACCGGGGAGCTGTTTTTT	CAWSPGTVNTGELFF
15	TRBV25-1	TRBJ2-7	NA	NA	TGTGCCAGCAGTGAATCCGGCAGCACAACTTACGAGCAGTACTTC	CASSESGSTTYEQYF
14	TRBV4-2	TRBJ2-7	NA	NA	TGTGCCAGCAGCCAAGAGGGGACCCCCTACGAGCAGTACTTC	CASSQEGTPYEQYF
15	TRBV5-4	TRBJ2-3	TRBD2	NA	TGTGCCAGCAGCTTGAGAGCGGGAGTACTGGATACGCAGTATTTT	CASSLRAGVLDTQYF
16	TRBV28	TRBJ2-2	TRBD1	NA	TGTGCCAGCTTTCTTGCTAGGACAGGGAACACCGGGGAGCTGTTTTTT	CASFLARTGNTGELFF
17	TRBV28	TRBJ2-7	TRBD2	NA	TGTGCCAGCAGTTTATGGACCCTAGCGGGTGGGACCTACGAGCAGTACTTC	CASSLWTLAGGTYEQYF
14	TRBV19	TRBJ2-3	TRBD1	NA	TGTGCCAGTCGTCGACAGGGTTACACAGATACGCAGTATTTT	CASRRQGYTDTQYF
12	TRBV25-1	TRBJ1-2	NA	NA	TGTGCCAGCAGAGGTTTGGGATTTGGCTACACCTTC	CASRGLGFGYTF
14	TRBV2	TRBJ1-5	NA	NA	TGTGCCAGCAGTGATCTCAGGTATCGTCAGCCCCAGCATTTT	CASSDLRYRQPQHF
12	TRBV2	TRBJ2-1	NA	NA	TGTGCCAGCAGATCCGATTGGGGTGAGCAGTTCTTC	CASRSDWGEQFF
11	TRBV2	TRBJ1-3	NA	NA	TGTGCCAGCACAGGGAGAAACACCATATATTTT	CASTGRNTIYF
13	TRBV9	TRBJ2-7	NA	NA	TGTGCCAGCAGCCCTCTATCGGGGGACGAGCAGTACTTC	CASSPLSGDEQYF
14	TRBV6-6	TRBJ2-7	TRBD2	NA	TGTGCCAGCAGGGACCGCGGGGGGCGCAACGAGCAGTACTTC	CASRDRGGRNEQYF
13	TRBV7-2	TRBJ2-7	NA	NA	TGTGCCAGCACTTTACAGGTCTCCTACGAGCAGTACTTC	CASTLQVSYEQYF
18	TRBV28	TRBJ2-3	TRBD2	NA	TGTGCCAGCAGTTTATACGGGACTAGCGGGGCTAGCACAGATACGCAGTATTTT	CASSLYGTSGASTDTQYF
16	TRBV4-1	TRBJ1-5	TRBD1	NA	TGCGCCAGCAGCCAAGATCTCGGACAGGGGTATCAGCCCCAGCATTTT	CASSQDLGQGYQPQHF
15	TRBV2	TRBJ1-4	TRBD1	NA	TGTGCCAGCAGTGTCGACAGGGGAAGGAATGAAAAACTGTTTTTT	CASSVDRGRNEKLFF
13	TRBV29-1	TRBJ2-7	NA	NA	TGCAGCGTTGAAGGACCCGTGGGCTACGAGCAGTACTTC	CSVEGPVGYEQYF